The rows below give T cell receptor beta chains drawn from one sample of a study of cytomegalovirus exposure and HLA in healthy donors. Using immunoSEQ multiplex PCR, the repertoire was profiled, and TCRdb retains in-frame clones only, with some absent. Among 75,000 to 100,000 clones listed, under 65% were seen once. Input material: PBMCs. The receptors originated from a man aged 60-69 years in good health and CMV-seronegative. The CDR3 runs from the conserved cysteine through the conserved F or W. Clone size is given for some rows only: seen once, a few or many times, or a class if the clone is expanded.

clone_size,v_call,cdr3_aa
few,TRBV29-1,CSVVRSDRGDEQYF
NA,TRBV7-3,CASSLTPSSYNSPLHF
NA,TRBV27,CASSPGTSGESYNEQFF
once,TRBV10-2,CASSEYDGQGERGNEQFF
NA,TRBV18,CASSPRTGLYEQYF
NA,TRBV6-5,CAVTGTSGANVLTF
NA,TRBV18,CASSPLGIGQGLYEQYF
few,TRBV10-3,CAISEGGHGLVETQYF
NA,TRBV15,CATRLGSGYGYTF
NA,TRBV6-5,CASSSQGVYSGNTIYF
few,TRBV11-2,CASSSGLDPFF
NA,TRBV19,CASSMVTGKETQYF
NA,TRBV14,CASSPDPLAEVTGELFF
few,TRBV27,CASSQGAGANVLTF
NA,TRBV6-5,CASSQRQGWNEKLFF
few,TRBV4-2,CASSQDRTSGIKNIQYF
NA,TRBV23-1,CAFMTSGGNTGELFF
NA,TRBV9,CASSVSQGYTEAFF
NA,TRBV7-2,CASSPHRGQQYF
NA,TRBV4-1,CASSQFQVGGLNTEAFF
few,TRBV5-1,CASSLAGGLWGETQYF
NA,TRBV6-4,CASSDSSSGGIGANVLTF
once,TRBV5-1,CASSGTGVNSPLHF
NA,TRBV10-2,CASRQGWDTEAFF
once,TRBV19,CASSIVNSPLHF
few,TRBV6-1,CATGRTGLYGYTF
few,TRBV30,CACRGGGNQPQHF
NA,TRBV5-4,CASRQGLAGADGDEQFF
NA,TRBV30,CAWDNTGRGNTEAFF
NA,TRBV5-1,CASSLSQGNYEQYF
NA,TRBV14,CASSQGLNQPQHF
NA,TRBV19,CASSPPRDRRDNEQFF
many,TRBV5-4,CASSAKLEDTGELFF
NA,TRBV5-1,CASSLAVAGPYEQYF
NA,TRBV9,CAGRRDADRLYYEQYF
NA,TRBV6-5,CASRPTRRVNTEAFF
NA,TRBV5-1,CASSRGQGAYEQYF
NA,TRBV4-1,CASSQDGWRQPQHF
NA,TRBV2,CATKRDEETQYF
NA,TRBV6-5,CASSTRQGTDTQYF
NA,TRBV10-1,CASSEGQGLHEQYF
few,TRBV7-9,CASSPPGQNYGYTF
NA,TRBV2,CASSELSAGANNSPLHF
NA,TRBV11-2,CASSHYTGNTGELFF
NA,TRBV6-4,CASSDFGGTGELFF